The source of this T cell receptor beta chain is a study of T cell repertoires in cytomegalovirus infection. Study-level information: Public TCR beta signatures were indicative of both CMV infection and a matching HLA type. Overall study findings and caveats: Identification of carriers of CMV plus the relevant HLA was performed using cumulative public TCR beta family frequency. There were HLA-C-restricted CMV-specific TCR beta clonotypes dominating the ex vivo response.

About this clonotype itself: The antigen is unknown.

TCRdb used MiXCR to reprocess the reads, holding one entry per CDR3 protein. The sample includes around 630,000 distinct CDR3 sequences, more than 20% of them seen just once. V lost 2 bases to trimming and J lost 2 bases, with 14 bases between them. The CDR3 is 16 amino acids. This receptor was obtained from a human donor in good health (CMV status not recorded). Some clones in this sample may be carry-over from other donors' samples. This chain uses TRBV12-3 or TRBV12-4 with TRBJ2-3; D is unresolved. The source material was CD8+ T cells from PBMCs. The CDR3 DNA reads as TGTGCCAGCAGTTTACCCGAACATTCCGTCACAGATACGCAGTATTTT. It is translated as CASSLPEHSVTDTQYF.